This record covers a single T cell receptor (beta chain). Antigen: not known. This sample stems from a study of blood T cells in healthy people across ages. Primed by a sample-barcoded 5' primer and a J-beta primer mix, a second PCR proceeded for roughly 7 to 11 cycles. Sequencing yielded, for each sample, at least 2.5 million paired-end reads carrying CDR3. From the 5' RACE reads, TCRdb called clonotypes with MiXCR, one entry per CDR3 protein. The sample shows about 830,000 distinct CDR3 sequences, less than 80% of them seen only once. V lost 5 bases to trimming and J lost 2 bases; unmatched junction nucleotides: 3. The CDR3 is 14 amino acids. Germline V gene data show CDR1 as SGHTA and CDR2 as FQGTGA. Study-wide results and caveats: Age showed a roughly linear inverse relationship with TCR beta diversity per million T cells.

The TCR comes from a man in his thirties or forties in good health. This chain links TRBV7-3 with TRBJ1-2; 9 bases fit TRBD1. Material: blood. The CDR3 sequence is CASSMTGGNYGYTF. CDR3 coding DNA: TGTGCCAGCAGCATGACAGGGGGGAACTATGGCTACACCTTC.